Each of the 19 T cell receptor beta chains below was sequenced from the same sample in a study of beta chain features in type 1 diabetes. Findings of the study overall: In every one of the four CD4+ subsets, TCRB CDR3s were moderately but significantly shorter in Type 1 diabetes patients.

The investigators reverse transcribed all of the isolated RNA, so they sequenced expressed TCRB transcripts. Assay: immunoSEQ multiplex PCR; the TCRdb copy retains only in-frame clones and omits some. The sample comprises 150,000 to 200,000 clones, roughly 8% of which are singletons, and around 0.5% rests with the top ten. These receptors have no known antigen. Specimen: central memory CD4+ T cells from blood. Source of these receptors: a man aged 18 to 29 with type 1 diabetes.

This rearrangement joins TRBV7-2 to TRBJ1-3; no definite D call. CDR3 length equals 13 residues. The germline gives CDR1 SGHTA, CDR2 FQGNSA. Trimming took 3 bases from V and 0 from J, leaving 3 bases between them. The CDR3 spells CASSFLSGNTIYF. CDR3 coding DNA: TGTGCCAGCAGCTTTCTCTCTGGAAACACCATATATTTT.

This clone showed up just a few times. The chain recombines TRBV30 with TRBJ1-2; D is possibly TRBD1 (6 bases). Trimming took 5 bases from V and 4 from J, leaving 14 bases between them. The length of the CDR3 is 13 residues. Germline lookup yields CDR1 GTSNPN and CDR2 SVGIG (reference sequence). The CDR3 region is CAWDGQGPYGYTF. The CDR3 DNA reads TGTGCCTGGGACGGGCAGGGGCCCTATGGCTACACCTTC.

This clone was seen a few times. CDR3 sequence reads: CASSRNTDSNQPQHF. CDR3 bases: TGTGCCAGCAGCCGTAATACAGATAGCAATCAGCCCCAGCATTTT. The J gene is TRBJ1-5, the V gene TRBV5-4; D uncertain. Trimming stripped 4 bases from V and 0 bases from J, with 11 bases between. The CDR3 extends over 15 amino acids. CDR1 is SGHNT, CDR2 YYREEE, per germline (reference sequence).

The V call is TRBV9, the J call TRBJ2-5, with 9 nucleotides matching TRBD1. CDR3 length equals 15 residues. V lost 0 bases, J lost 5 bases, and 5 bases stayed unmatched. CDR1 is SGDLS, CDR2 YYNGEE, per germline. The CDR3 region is CASSVAGTGYETQYF. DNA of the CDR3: TGTGCCAGCAGCGTAGCAGGGACAGGGTACGAGACCCAGTACTTC. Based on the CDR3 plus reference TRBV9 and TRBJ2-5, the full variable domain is DSGVTQTPKHLITATGQRVTLRCSPRSGDLSVYWYQQSLDQGLQFLIQYYNGEERAKGNILERFSAQQFPDLHSELNLSSLELGDSALYFCASSVAGTGYETQYFGPGTRLLVL.

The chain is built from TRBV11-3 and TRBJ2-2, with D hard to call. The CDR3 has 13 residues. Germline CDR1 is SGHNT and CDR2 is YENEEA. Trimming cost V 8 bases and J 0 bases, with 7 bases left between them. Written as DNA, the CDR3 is TGTGCCAGCCGTAGTACGAACACCGGGGAGCTGTTTTTT. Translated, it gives CASRSTNTGELFF. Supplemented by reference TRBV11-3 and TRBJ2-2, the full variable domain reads EAGVVQSPRYKIIEKKQPVAFWCNPISGHNTLYWYLQNLGQGPELLIRYENEEAVDDSQLPKDRFSAERLKGVDSTLKIQPAELGDSAVYLCASRSTNTGELFFGEGSRLTVL.

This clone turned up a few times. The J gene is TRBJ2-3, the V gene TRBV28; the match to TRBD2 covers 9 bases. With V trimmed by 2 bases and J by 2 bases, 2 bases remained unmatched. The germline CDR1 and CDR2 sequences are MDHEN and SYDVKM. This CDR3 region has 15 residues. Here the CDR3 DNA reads TGTGCCAGCAGTTTAGCGGGAGGGAACACAGATACGCAGTATTTT. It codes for CASSLAGGNTDTQYF.

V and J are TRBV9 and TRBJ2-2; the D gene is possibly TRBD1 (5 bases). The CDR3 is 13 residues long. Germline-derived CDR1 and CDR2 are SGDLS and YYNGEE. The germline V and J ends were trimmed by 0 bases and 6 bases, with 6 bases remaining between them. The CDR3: CASSVETAGELFF. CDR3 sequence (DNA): TGTGCCAGCAGCGTAGAGACAGCCGGGGAGCTGTTTTTT.

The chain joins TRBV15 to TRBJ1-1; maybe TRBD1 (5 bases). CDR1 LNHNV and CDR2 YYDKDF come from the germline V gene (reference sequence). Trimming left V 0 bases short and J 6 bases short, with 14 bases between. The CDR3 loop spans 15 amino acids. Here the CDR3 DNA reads TGTGCCACCAGCAGAGATATCCAGGGAGGATCTGAAGCTTTCTTT. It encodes CATSRDIQGGSEAFF.

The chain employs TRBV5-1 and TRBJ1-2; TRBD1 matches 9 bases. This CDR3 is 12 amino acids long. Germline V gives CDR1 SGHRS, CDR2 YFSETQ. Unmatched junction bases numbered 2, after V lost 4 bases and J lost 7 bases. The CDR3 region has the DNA TGCGCCAGCAGCCTGACAGGGGGTGGCTACACCTTC. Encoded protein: CASSLTGGGYTF.

CDR3 DNA: TGTGCCACCGCGGACAGGCAAACCTACGAGCAGTACTTC. Its translation: CATADRQTYEQYF. The chain has TRBV6-1 and TRBJ2-7, with 7 bases that match TRBD1. Trimming took 10 bases from V and 2 from J; bases not matched to a gene: 8. The CDR3 runs to 13 residues. CDR1 is MNHNS and CDR2 is SASEGT in the germline V gene.

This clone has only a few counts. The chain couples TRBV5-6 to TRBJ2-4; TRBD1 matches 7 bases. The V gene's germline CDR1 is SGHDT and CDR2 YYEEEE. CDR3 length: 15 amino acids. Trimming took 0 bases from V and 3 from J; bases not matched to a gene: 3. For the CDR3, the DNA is TGTGCCAGCAGCTTGGTTTACAGGGGCAAAAACATTCAGTACTTC. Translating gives CASSLVYRGKNIQYF.

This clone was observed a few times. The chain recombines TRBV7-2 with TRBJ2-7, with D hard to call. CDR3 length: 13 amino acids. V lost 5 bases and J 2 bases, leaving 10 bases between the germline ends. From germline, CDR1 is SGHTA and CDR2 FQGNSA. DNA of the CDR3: TGTGCCAGCAGCCGCAACCCGGCCTACGAGCAGTACTTC. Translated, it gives CASSRNPAYEQYF.

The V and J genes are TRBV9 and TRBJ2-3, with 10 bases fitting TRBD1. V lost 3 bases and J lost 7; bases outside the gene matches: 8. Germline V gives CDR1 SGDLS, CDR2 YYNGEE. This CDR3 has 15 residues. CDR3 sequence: CASSGTGTGDHTQYF. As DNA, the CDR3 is TGTGCCAGCAGCGGGACCGGGACAGGGGACCATACGCAGTATTTT.

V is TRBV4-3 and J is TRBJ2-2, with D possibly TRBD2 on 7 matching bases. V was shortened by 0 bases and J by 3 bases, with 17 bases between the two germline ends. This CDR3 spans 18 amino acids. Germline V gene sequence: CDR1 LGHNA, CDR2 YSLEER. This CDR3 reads CASSQDRAGAPYTGELFF. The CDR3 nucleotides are TGCGCCAGCAGCCAAGATCGGGCGGGGGCTCCCTACACCGGGGAGCTGTTTTTT.

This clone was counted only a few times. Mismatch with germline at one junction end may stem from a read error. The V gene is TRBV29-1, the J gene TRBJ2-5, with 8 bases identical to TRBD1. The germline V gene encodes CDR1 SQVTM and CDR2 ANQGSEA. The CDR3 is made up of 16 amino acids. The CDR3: CSETRTGSGSGEAQYF. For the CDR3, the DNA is TGCAGCGAAACCCGGACAGGGTCTGGATCGGGAGAGGCCCAGTACTTC.

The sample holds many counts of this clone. Here the CDR3 reads CASSQGIGDRPYEQYF. The CDR3 coding sequence is TGTGCCAGCAGCCAAGGAATAGGGGACAGACCCTACGAGCAGTACTTC. The chain couples TRBV14 to TRBJ2-7, with 7 bases that match TRBD1. V gave up 1 base and J gave up 2 bases; unmatched junction bases: 8. The CDR3 is 16 amino acids. Germline V CDR1 and CDR2: SGHDN, FVKESK.

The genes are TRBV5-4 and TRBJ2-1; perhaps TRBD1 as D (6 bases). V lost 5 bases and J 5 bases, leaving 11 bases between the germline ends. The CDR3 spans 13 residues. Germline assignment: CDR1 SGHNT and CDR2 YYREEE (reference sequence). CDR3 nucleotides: TGTGCCAGCAGATCGGACAGTAACAATGAGCAGTTCTTC. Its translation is CASRSDSNNEQFF.

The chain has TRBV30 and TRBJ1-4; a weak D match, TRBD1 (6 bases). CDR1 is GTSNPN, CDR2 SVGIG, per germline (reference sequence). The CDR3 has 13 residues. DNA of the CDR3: TGTGCGGGCCGACAGGCAACTAATGAAAAACTGTTTTTT. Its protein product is CAGRQATNEKLFF. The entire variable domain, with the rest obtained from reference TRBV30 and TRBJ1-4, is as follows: SQTIHQWPATLVQPVGSPLSLECTVEGTSNPNLYWYRQAAGRGLQLLFYSVGIGQISSEVPQNLSASRPQDRQFILSSKKLLLSDSGFYLCAGRQATNEKLFFGSGTQLSVL.

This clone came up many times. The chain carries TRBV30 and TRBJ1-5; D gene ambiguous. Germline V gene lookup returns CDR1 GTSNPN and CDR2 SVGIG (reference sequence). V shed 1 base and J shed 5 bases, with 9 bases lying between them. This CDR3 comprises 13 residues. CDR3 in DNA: TGTGCCTGGAGTGGGGCAAACCATCAGCCCCAGCATTTT. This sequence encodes CAWSGANHQPQHF. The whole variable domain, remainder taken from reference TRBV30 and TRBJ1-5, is SQTIHQWPATLVQPVGSPLSLECTVEGTSNPNLYWYRQAAGRGLQLLFYSVGIGQISSEVPQNLSASRPQDRQFILSSKKLLLSDSGFYLCAWSGANHQPQHFGDGTRLSIL.